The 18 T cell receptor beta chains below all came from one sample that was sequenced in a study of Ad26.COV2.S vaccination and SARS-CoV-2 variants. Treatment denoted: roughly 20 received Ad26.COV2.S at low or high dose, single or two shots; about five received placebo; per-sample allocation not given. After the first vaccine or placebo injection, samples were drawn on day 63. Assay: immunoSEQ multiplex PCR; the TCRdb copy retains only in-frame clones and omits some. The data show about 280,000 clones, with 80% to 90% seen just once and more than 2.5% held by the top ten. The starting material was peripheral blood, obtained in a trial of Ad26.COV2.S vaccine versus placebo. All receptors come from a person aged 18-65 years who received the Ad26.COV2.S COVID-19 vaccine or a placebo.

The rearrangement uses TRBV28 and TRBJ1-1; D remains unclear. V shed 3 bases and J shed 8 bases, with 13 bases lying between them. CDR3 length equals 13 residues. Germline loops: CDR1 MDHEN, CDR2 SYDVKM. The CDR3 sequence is CASSFHLDLEAFF. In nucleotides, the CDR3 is TGTGCCAGCAGTTTCCACCTGGATTTAGAAGCTTTCTTT.

In nucleotides, the CDR3 is TGTGCCAGCAGAACAGGGGCGAGCACCGGGGAGCTGTTTTTT. Encoded protein: CASRTGASTGELFF. The chain carries TRBV28 and TRBJ2-2, with 7 bases aligning to TRBD1. The V and J ends lost 6 bases and 4 bases, in that order; junction bases with no gene match: 5. CDR3 length: 14 amino acids. In germline, CDR1 is MDHEN, CDR2 SYDVKM.

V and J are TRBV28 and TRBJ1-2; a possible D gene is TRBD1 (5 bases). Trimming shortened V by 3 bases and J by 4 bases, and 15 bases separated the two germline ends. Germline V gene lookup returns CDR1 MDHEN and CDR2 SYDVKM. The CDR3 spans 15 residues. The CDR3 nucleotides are TGTGCCAGCAGTTTTAGGCAGGGTAGCGGCTATGGCTACACCTTC. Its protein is CASSFRQGSGYGYTF.

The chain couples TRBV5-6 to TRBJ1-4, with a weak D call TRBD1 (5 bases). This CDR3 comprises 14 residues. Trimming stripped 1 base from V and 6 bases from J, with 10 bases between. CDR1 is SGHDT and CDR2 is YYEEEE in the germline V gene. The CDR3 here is CASSLSGADEKLFF. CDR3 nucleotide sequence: TGTGCCAGCAGCTTGTCTGGGGCGGATGAAAAACTGTTTTTT.

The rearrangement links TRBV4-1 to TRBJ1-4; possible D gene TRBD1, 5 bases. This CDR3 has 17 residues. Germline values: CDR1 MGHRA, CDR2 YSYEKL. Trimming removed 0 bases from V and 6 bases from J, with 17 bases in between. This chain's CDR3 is CASSQDLTGEPYEKLFF. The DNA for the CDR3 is TGCGCCAGCAGCCAAGATCTTACGGGGGAGCCCTATGAAAAACTGTTTTTT.

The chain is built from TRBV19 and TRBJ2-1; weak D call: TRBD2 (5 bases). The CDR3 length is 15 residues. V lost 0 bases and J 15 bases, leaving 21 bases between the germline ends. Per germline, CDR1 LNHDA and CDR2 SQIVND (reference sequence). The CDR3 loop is CASSIDPAGEGPRFF. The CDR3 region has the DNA TGTGCCAGTAGTATAGATCCGGCCGGCGAGGGCCCCCGGTTCTTC. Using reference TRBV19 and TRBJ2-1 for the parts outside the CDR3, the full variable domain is DGGITQSPKYLFRKEGQNVTLSCEQNLNHDAMYWYRQDPGQGLRLIYYSQIVNDFQKGDIAEGYSVSREKKESFPLTVTSAQKNPTAFYLCASSIDPAGEGPRFFGPGTRLTVL.

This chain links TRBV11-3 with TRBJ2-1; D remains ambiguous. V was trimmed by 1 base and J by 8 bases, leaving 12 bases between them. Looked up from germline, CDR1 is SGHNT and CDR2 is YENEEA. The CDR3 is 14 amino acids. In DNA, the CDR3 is TGTGCCAGCAGCTTAGGCTCCCTTATGGATGAGCAGTTCTTC. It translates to CASSLGSLMDEQFF.

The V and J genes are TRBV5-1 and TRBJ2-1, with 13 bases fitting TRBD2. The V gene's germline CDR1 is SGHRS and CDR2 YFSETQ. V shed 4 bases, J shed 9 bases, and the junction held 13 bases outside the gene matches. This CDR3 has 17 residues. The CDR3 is CASSTPLAGGLSVEQFF. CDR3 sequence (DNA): TGCGCCAGCAGCACTCCACTAGCGGGGGGGCTTTCTGTTGAGCAGTTCTTC.

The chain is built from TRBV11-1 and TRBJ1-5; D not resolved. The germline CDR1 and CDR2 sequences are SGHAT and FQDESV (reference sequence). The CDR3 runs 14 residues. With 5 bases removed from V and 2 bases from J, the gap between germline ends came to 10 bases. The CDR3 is CASSKDGGNQPQHF. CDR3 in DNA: TGTGCCAGCAGCAAAGACGGAGGCAATCAGCCCCAGCATTTT.

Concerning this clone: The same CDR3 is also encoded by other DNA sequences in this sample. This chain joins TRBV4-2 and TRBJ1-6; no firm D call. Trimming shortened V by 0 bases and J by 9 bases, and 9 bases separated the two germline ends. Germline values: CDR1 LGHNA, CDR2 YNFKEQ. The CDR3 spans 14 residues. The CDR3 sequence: CASSQDRLGSPLHF. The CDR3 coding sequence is TGTGCCAGCAGCCAAGATCGGCTAGGTTCACCCCTCCACTTT.

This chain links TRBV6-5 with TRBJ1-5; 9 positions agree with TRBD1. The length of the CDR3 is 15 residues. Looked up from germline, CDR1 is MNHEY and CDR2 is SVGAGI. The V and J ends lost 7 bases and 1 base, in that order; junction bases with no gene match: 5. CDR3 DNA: TGTGCCAGCAATCCACAGGGGGCAAGCAATCAGCCCCAGCATTTT. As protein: CASNPQGASNQPQHF.

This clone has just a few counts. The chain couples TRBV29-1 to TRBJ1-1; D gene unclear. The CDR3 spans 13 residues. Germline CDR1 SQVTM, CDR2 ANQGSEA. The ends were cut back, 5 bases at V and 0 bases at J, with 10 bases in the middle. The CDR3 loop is CSVLRQMNTEAFF. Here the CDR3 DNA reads TGCAGCGTTCTACGTCAGATGAACACTGAAGCTTTCTTT.

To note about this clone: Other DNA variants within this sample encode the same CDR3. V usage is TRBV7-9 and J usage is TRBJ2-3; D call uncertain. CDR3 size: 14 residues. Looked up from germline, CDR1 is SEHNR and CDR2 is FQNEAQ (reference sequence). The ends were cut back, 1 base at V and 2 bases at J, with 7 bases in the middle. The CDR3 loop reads CASSLGVSTDTQYF. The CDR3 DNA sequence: TGTGCCAGCAGCTTAGGGGTTTCCACAGATACGCAGTATTTT.

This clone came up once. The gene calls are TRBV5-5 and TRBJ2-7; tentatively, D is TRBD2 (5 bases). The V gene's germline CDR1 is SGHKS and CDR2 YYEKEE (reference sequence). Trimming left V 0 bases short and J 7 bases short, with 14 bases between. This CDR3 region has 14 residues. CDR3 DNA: TGTGCCAGCAGCTTGGCCGGTGGACGCGGGGAGCAGTACTTC. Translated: CASSLAGGRGEQYF.

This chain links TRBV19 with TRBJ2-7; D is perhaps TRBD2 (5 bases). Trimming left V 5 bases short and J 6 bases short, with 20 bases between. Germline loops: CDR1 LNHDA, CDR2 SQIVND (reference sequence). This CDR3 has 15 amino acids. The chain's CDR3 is CASSVISRDSGEQYF. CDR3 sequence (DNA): TGTGCCAGTAGTGTTATATCCCGGGATTCTGGCGAGCAGTACTTC.

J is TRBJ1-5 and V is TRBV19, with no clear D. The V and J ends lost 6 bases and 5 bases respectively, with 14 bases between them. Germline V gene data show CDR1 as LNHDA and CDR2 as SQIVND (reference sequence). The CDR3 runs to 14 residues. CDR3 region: CASRPTGMYQPQHF. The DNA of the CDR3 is TGTGCCAGTAGACCGACGGGAATGTATCAGCCCCAGCATTTT.

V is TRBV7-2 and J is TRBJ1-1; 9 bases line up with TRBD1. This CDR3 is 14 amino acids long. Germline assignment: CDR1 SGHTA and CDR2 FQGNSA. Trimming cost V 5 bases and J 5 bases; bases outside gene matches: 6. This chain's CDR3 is CASSQQGALTEAFF. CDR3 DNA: TGTGCCAGCAGCCAACAGGGGGCGTTAACTGAAGCTTTCTTT.

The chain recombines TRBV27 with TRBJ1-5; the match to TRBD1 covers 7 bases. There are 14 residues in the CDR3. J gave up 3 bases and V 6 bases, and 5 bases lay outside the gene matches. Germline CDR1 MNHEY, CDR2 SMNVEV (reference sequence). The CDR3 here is CASRGGLSNQPQHF. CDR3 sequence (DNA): TGTGCCAGCAGAGGGGGCCTTTCCAATCAGCCCCAGCATTTT.